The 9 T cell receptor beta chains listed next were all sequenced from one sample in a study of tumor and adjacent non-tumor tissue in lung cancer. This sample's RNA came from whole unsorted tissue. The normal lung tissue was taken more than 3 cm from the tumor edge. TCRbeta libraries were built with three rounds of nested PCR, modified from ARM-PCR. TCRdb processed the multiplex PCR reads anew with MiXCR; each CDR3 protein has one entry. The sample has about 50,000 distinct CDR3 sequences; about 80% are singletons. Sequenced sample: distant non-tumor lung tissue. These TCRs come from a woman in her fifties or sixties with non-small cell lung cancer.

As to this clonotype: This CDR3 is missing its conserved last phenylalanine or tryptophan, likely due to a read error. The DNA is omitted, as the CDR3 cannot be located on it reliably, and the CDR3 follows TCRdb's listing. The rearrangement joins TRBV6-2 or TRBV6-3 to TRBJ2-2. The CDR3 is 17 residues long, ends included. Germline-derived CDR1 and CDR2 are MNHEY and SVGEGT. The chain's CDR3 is CAGSYTQQRANTGELLS.

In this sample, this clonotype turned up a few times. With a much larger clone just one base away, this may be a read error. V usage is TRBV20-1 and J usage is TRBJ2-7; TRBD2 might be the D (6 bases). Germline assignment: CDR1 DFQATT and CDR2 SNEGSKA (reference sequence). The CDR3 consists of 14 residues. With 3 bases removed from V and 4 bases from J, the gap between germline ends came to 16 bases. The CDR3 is CSARPLTGAYEQYF. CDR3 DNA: TGCAGTGCTAGGCCATTAACGGGAGCATACGAGCAGTACTTC.

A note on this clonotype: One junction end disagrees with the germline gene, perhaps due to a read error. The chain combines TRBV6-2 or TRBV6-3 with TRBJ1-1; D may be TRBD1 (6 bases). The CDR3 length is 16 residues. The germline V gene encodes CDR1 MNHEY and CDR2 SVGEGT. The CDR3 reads CVSSYAGTGLNTEAFF. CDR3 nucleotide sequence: TGTGTCAGCAGTTACGCCGGAACAGGGCTTAACACTGAAGCTTTCTTT.

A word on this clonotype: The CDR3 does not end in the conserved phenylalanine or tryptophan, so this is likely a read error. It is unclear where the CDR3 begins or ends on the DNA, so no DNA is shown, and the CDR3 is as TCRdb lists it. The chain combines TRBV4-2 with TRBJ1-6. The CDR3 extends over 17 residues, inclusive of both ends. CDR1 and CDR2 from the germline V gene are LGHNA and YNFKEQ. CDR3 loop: CASSQEWGSSYNSPLHC.

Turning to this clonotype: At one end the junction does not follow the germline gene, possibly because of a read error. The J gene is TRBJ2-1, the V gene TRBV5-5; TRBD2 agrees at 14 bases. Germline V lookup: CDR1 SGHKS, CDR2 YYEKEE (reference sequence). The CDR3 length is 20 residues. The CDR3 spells CTSSSRPPAGLAGVANEQIF. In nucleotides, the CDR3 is TGTACCAGCAGCTCACGACCGCCCGCGGGACTAGCGGGAGTAGCGAATGAGCAGATCTTC. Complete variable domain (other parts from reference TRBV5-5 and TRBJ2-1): DAGVTQSPTHLIKTRGQQVTLRCSPISGHKSVSWYQQVLGQGPQFIFQYYEKEERGRGNFPDRFSARQFPNYSSELNVNALLLGDSALYLCTSSSRPPAGLAGVANEQIFGPGTRLTVL.

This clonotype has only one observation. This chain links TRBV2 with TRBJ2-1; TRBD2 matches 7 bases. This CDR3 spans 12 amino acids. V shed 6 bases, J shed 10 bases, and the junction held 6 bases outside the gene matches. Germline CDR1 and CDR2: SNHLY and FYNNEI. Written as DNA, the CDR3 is TGTGCCAGCAGACTAGCGAGGGCGGAGCAGTTCTTC. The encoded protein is CASRLARAEQFF.

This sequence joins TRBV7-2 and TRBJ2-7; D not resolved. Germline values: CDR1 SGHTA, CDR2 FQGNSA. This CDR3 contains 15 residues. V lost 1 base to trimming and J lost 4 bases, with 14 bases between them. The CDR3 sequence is CASSLDPGRIYEQYF. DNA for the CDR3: TGTGCCAGCAGCTTAGATCCAGGAAGGATTTACGAGCAGTACTTC. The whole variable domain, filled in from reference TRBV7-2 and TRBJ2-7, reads GAGVSQSPSNKVTEKGKDVELRCDPISGHTALYWYRQSLGQGLEFLIYFQGNSAPDKSGLPSDRFSAERTGGSVSTLTIQRTQQEDSAVYLCASSLDPGRIYEQYFGPGTRLTVT.

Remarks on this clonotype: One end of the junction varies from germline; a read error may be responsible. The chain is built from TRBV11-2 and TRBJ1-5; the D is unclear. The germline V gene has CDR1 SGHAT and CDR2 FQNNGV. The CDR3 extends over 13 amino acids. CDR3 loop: CASSYHINQPQHF. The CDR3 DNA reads TGTGCCAGCAGTTATCATATCAATCAGCCCCAGCATTTC.

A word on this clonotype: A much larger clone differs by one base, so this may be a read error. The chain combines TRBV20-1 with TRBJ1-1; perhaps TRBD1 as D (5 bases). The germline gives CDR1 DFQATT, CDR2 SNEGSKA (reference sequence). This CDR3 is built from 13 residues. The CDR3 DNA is TGCTGTGCTCGGACACCAGTGAACACTGAAGCTTTCTTT. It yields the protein CCARTPVNTEAFF.